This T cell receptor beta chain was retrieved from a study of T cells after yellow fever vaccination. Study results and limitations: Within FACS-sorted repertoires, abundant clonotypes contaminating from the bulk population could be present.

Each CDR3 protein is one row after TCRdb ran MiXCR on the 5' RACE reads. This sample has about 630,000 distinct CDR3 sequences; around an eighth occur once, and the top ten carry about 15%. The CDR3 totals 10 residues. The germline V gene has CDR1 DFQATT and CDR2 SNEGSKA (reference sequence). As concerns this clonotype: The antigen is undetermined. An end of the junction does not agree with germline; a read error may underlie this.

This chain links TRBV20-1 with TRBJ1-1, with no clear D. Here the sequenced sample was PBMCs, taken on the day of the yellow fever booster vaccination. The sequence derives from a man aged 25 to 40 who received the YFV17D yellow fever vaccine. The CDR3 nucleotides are TGCAGTGCTGGAGAGATTGAAGCTTTCTTT. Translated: CSAGEIEAFF.